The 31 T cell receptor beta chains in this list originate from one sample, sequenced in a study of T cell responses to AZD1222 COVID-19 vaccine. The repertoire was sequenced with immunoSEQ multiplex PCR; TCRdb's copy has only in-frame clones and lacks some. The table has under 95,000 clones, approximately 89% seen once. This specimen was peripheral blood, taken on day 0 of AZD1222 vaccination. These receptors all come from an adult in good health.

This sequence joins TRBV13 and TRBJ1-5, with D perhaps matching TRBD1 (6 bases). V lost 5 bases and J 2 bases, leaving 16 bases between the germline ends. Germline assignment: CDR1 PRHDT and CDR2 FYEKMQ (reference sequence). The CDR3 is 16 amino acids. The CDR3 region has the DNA TGTGCCAGCAGCCGTAAACAGGGTCTGGGCAATCAGCCCCAGCATTTT. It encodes CASSRKQGLGNQPQHF.

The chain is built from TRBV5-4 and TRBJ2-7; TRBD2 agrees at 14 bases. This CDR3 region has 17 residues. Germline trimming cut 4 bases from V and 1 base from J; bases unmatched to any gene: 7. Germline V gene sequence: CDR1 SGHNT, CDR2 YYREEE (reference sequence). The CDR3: CASSPPGTSGGSYEQYF. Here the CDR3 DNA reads TGTGCCAGCAGCCCCCCTGGGACTAGCGGGGGTTCCTACGAGCAGTACTTC.

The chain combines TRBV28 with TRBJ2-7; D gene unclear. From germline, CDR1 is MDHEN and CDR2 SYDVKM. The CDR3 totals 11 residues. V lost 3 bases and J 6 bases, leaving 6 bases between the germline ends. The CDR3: CASSLWREQYF. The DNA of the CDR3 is TGTGCCAGCAGTTTGTGGCGCGAGCAGTACTTC.

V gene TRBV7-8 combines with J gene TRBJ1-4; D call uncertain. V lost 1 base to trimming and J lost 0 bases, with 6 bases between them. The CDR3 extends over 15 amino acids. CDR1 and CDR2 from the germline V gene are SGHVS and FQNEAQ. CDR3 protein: CASSLGYATNEKLFF. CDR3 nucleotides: TGTGCCAGCAGCTTAGGCTATGCAACTAATGAAAAACTGTTTTTT.

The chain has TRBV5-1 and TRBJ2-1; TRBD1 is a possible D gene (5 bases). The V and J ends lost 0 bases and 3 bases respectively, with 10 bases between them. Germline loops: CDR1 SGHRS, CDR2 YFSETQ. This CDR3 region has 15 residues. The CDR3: CASSLGQPIYNEQFF. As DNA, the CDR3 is TGCGCCAGCAGCTTGGGACAGCCCATCTACAATGAGCAGTTCTTC.

The DNA of the CDR3 is TGTGCCTCGGGACAGGGGTTTTTACTCGGGGAGCTGTTTTTT. Encoded protein: CASGQGFLLGELFF. This chain links TRBV19 with TRBJ2-2, with 10 bases aligning to TRBD1. CDR3 size: 14 residues. Trimming took 11 bases from V and 7 from J; bases not matched to a gene: 10. Germline V gene data show CDR1 as LNHDA and CDR2 as SQIVND (reference sequence).

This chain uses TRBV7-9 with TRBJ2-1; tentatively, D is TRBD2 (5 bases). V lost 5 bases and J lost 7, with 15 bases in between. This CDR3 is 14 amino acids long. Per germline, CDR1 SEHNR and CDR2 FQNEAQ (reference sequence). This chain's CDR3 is CASSPDSLRNEQFF. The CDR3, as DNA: TGTGCCAGCAGCCCGGACTCTTTGAGGAATGAGCAGTTCTTC.

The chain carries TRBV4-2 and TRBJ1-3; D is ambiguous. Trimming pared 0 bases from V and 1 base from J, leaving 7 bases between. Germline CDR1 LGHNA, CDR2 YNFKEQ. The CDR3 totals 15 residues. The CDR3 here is CASSQDPGSGNTIYF. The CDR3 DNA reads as TGTGCCAGCAGCCAAGATCCCGGTTCTGGAAACACCATATATTTT.

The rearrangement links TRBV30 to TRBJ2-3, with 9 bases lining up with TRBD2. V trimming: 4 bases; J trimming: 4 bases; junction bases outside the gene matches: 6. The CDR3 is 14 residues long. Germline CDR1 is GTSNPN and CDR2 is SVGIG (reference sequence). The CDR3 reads CAWKVGLASDTQYF. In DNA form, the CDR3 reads TGTGCCTGGAAGGTGGGACTAGCCTCAGATACGCAGTATTTT.

CDR3 DNA sequence: TGCGCCAGCAGCCAACTGGGGGGTAACACTGAAGCTTTCTTT. Translation: CASSQLGGNTEAFF. This rearrangement joins TRBV5-1 to TRBJ1-1; possible D gene TRBD1, 5 bases. The CDR3 consists of 14 residues. Germline V gives CDR1 SGHRS, CDR2 YFSETQ. Trimming took 4 bases from V and 2 from J, leaving 12 bases between them.

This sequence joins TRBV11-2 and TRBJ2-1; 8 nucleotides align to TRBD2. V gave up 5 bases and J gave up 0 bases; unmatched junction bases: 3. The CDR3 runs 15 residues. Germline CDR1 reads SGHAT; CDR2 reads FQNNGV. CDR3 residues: CASSRLANSYNEQFF. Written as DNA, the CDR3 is TGTGCCAGCAGCCGACTAGCGAACTCCTACAATGAGCAGTTCTTC.

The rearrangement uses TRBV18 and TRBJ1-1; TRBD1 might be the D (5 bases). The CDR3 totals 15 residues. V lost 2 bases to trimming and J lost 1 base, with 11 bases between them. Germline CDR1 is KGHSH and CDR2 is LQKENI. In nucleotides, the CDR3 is TGTGCCAGCTCACCAAACAAGGGGACGAACACTGAAGCTTTCTTT. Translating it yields CASSPNKGTNTEAFF.

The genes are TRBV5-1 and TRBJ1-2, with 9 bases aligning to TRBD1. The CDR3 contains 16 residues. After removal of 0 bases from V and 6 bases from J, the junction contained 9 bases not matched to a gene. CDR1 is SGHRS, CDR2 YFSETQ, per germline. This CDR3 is CASSLATGQGADGYTF. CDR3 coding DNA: TGCGCCAGCAGCTTGGCCACGGGACAGGGAGCTGATGGCTACACCTTC.

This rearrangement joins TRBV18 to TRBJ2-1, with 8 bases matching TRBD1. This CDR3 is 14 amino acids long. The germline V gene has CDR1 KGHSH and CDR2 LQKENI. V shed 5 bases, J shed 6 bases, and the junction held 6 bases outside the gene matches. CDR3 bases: TGTGCCAGCTCAAATGGACAGGGCGGCAATGAGCAGTTCTTC. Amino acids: CASSNGQGGNEQFF.

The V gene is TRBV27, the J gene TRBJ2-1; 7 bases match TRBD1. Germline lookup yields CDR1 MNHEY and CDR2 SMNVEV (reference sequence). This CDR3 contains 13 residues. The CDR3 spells CYPAGGRYNEQFF. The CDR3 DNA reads TGTTATCCGGCAGGGGGTAGGTACAATGAGCAGTTCTTC.

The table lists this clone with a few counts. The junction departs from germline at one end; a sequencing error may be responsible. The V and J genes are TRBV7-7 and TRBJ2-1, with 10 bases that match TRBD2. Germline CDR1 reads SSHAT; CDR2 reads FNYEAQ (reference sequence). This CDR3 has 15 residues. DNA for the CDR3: TGTGCTAGCAGCCTCGGGACTAGCGACTACAATGAGCAGTTCTTC. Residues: CASSLGTSDYNEQFF.

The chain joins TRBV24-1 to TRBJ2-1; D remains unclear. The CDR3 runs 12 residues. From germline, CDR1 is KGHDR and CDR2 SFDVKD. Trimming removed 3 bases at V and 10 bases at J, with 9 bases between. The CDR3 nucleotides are TGTGCCACCAGTGATAGGTACAGCGAGCAGTTCTTC. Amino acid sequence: CATSDRYSEQFF.

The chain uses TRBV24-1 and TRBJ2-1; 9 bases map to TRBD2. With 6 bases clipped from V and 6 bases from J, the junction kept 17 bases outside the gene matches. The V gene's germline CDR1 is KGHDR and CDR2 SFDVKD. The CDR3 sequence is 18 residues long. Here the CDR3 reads CATSRLTEAGGHPNEQFF. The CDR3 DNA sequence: TGTGCCACCAGTCGTTTGACGGAAGCGGGAGGCCACCCCAATGAGCAGTTCTTC.

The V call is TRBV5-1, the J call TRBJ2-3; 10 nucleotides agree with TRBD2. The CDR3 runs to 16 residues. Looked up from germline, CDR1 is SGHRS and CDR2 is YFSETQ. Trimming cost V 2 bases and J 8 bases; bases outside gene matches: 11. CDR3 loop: CASSFSLGTSEGTQYF. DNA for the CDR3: TGCGCCAGCAGCTTCTCCCTGGGGACTAGCGAGGGTACGCAGTATTTT.

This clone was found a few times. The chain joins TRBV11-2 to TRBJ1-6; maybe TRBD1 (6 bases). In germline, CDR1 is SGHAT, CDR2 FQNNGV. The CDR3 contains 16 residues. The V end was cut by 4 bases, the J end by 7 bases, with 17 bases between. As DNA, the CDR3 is TGTGCCAGCAGCTCCCCTTGGTCAGGGGTAAATTCACCCCTCCACTTT. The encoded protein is CASSSPWSGVNSPLHF.

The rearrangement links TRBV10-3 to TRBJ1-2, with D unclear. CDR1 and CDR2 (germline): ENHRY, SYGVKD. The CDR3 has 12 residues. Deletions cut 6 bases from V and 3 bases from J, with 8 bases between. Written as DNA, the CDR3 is TGTGCCATCAGGGGGAGGGACTATGGCTACACCTTC. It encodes CAIRGRDYGYTF.

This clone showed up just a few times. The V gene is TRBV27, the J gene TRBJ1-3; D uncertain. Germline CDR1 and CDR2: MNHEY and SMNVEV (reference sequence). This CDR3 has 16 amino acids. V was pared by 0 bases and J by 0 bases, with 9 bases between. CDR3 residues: CASSLSRFDSGNTIYF. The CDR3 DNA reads TGTGCCAGCAGTTTATCGAGGTTCGACTCTGGAAACACCATATATTTT.

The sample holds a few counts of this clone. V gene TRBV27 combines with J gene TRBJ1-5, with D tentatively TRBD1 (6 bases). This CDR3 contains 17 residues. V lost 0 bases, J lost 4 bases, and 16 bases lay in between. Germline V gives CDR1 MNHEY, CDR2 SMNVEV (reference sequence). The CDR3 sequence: CASSLSARGRSNQPQHF. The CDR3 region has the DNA TGTGCCAGCAGTTTATCGGCCCGGGGGCGGTCGAATCAGCCCCAGCATTTT.

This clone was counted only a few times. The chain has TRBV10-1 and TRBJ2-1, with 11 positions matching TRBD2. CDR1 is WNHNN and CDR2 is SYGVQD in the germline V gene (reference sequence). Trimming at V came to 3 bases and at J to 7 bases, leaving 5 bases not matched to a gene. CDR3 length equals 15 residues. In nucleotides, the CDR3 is TGCGCCAGCAGTGATAGCGGGAGGGGTCGTAATGAGCAGTTCTTC. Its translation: CASSDSGRGRNEQFF.

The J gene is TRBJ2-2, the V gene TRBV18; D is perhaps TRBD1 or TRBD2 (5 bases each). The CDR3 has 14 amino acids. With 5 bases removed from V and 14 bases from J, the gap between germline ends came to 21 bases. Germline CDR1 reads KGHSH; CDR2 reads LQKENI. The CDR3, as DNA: TGTGCCAGCTCAGTCGGGACGGACGTCGTGACCCTGTTTTTT. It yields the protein CASSVGTDVVTLFF.

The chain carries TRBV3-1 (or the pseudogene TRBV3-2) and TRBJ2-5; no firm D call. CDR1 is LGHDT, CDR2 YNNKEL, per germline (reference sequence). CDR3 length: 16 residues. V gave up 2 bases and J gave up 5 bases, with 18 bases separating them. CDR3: CASSQRAGPRWETQYF. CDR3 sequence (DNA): TGTGCCAGCAGCCAAAGAGCTGGCCCCCGGTGGGAGACCCAGTACTTC.

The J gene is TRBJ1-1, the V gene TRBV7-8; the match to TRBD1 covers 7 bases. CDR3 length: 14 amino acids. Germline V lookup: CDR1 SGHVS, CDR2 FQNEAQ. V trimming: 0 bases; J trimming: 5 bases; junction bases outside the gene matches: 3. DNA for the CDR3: TGTGCCAGCAGCTTAGCGCACAGGGGAACTGAAGCTTTCTTT. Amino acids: CASSLAHRGTEAFF. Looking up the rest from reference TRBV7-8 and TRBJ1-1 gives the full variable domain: GAGVSQSPRYKVAKRGQDVALRCDPISGHVSLFWYQQALGQGPEFLTYFQNEAQLDKSGLPSDRFFAERPEGSVSTLKIQRTQQEDSAVYLCASSLAHRGTEAFFGQGTRLTVV.

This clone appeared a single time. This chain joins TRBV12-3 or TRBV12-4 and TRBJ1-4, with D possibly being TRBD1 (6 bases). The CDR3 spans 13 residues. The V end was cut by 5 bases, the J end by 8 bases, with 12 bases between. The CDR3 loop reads CASSLGTYEKLFF. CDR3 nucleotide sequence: TGTGCCAGCAGTCTGGGGACATACGAAAAACTGTTTTTT.

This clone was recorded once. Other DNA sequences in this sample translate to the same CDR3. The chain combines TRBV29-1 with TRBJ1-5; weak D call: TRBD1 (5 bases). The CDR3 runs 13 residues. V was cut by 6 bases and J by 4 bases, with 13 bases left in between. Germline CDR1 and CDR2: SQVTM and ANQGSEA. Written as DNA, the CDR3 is TGCAGCGTGGGGACGGGTTGGAATCAGCCCCAGCATTTT. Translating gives CSVGTGWNQPQHF.

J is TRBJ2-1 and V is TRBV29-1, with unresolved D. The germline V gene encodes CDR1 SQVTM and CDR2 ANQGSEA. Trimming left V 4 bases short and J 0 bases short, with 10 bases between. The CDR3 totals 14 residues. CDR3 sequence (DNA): TGCAGCGTTGGAAAGTACGACTCCTACAATGAGCAGTTCTTC. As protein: CSVGKYDSYNEQFF.

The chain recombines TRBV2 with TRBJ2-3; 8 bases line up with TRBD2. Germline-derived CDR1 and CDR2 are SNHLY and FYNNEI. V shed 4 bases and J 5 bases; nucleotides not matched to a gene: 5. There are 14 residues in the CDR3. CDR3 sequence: CASSGTSRVDTQYF. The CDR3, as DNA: TGTGCCAGCAGTGGGACTAGCAGGGTAGATACGCAGTATTTT. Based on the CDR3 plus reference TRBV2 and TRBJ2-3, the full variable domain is EPEVTQTPSHQVTQMGQEVILRCVPISNHLYFYWYRQILGQKVEFLVSFYNNEISEKSEIFDDQFSVERPDGSNFTLKIRSTKLEDSAMYFCASSGTSRVDTQYFGPGTRLTVL.